This TCR beta chain is drawn from a study of blood T cell repertoires in COVID-19. Study context: COVID-19 samples collected from the United States, Italy and Spain covered acute and convalescent phases. The analysed material was cDNA or gDNA that came from T cells, B-cell-depleted T cells, or PBMCs.

Profiling relied on immunoSEQ multiplex PCR, and the TCRdb table lists in-frame clones only, not all of them. The table includes 35,000 to 50,000 clones, 86% detected once. V lost 3 bases and J 5 bases, leaving 8 bases between the germline ends. Germline V gene lookup returns CDR1 DFQATT and CDR2 SNEGSKA (reference sequence). The CDR3 is made up of 11 amino acids. The chain links TRBV20-1 to TRBJ2-7; no clear D gene. The sequence derives from a man aged 55-75 years with active COVID-19. Sequenced material: peripheral blood. In DNA, the CDR3 is TGCAGTGCTAGCCTAGGTGACGAGCAGTACTTC. This codes for CSASLGDEQYF.